The next 24 T cell receptor beta chains were all read from a single sample in a study of cytomegalovirus exposure and HLA in healthy donors. The PCR was carried out with 60 Vbeta primers and 13 Jbeta primers. This table comes from immunoSEQ multiplex PCR, and its TCRdb copy is limited to in-frame clones, with some not included. The data contain about 170,000 clones, around four fifths of them singletons. Sequenced: PBMCs. The source of these receptors is a young woman in good health and CMV-seronegative.

The V and J genes are TRBV19 and TRBJ2-5, with a tentative D call TRBD2 (5 bases). V lost 1 base and J lost 2, with 11 bases in between. The CDR3 is 15 residues long. Germline V gene sequence: CDR1 LNHDA, CDR2 SQIVND (reference sequence). The CDR3, as DNA: TGTGCCAGTAGTATAGTGAGGGCTGCGCAAGAGACCCAGTACTTC. Amino acid sequence: CASSIVRAAQETQYF.

The chain recombines TRBV19 with TRBJ2-5, with D perhaps matching TRBD2 (6 bases). Trimming took 2 bases from V and 5 from J, leaving 12 bases between them. The CDR3 sequence is 14 residues long. The V gene's germline CDR1 is LNHDA and CDR2 SQIVND (reference sequence). CDR3 nucleotide sequence: TGTGCCAGTAGTATAATGGGGGGTATTGAGACCCAGTACTTC. This encodes CASSIMGGIETQYF.

This chain uses TRBV5-1 with TRBJ2-7, with TRBD1 matching over 10 bases. The CDR3 has 15 residues. After removal of 3 bases from V and 0 bases from J, the junction contained 3 bases not matched to a gene. Germline CDR1 and CDR2: SGHRS and YFSETQ. The CDR3 sequence: CASSSRDRGSYEQYF. As DNA, the CDR3 is TGCGCCAGCAGCTCCCGGGACAGGGGCTCCTACGAGCAGTACTTC.

This chain joins TRBV28 and TRBJ2-6; D remains ambiguous. Trimming took 3 bases from V and 0 from J, leaving 9 bases between them. CDR1 MDHEN and CDR2 SYDVKM come from the germline V gene. The CDR3 totals 16 residues. CDR3: CASSLSGFSGANVLTF. CDR3 sequence (DNA): TGTGCCAGCAGTTTGTCCGGGTTCTCTGGGGCCAACGTCCTGACTTTC.

The chain links TRBV10-3 to TRBJ2-5; TRBD1 agrees at 7 bases. Germline CDR1 ENHRY, CDR2 SYGVKD. Germline trimming cut 6 bases from V and 5 bases from J; bases unmatched to any gene: 6. CDR3 length: 13 amino acids. The CDR3 here is CAIRPYRGETQYF. CDR3 DNA: TGTGCCATCAGACCTTACAGGGGCGAGACCCAGTACTTC.

The chain uses TRBV28 and TRBJ1-1; D gene uncertain. Trimming took 11 bases from V and 2 from J, leaving 15 bases between them. The CDR3 consists of 13 residues. Germline CDR1 MDHEN, CDR2 SYDVKM. CDR3 sequence: CAAHAGRNTEAFF. The CDR3 nucleotides read TGTGCCGCGCATGCGGGGAGAAACACTGAAGCTTTCTTT.

The V gene is TRBV5-1, the J gene TRBJ1-2, with unresolved D. In germline, CDR1 is SGHRS, CDR2 YFSETQ. V shed 0 bases and J shed 0 bases, with 12 bases lying between them. The CDR3 totals 16 residues. CDR3 sequence reads: CASSLVFPFSNYGYTF. CDR3 in DNA: TGCGCCAGCAGCTTGGTCTTCCCGTTTTCTAACTATGGCTACACCTTC.

V gene TRBV9 combines with J gene TRBJ1-6; D not certain. The V and J ends lost 1 base and 3 bases respectively, with 14 bases between them. This CDR3 has 17 residues. Germline CDR1 and CDR2: SGDLS and YYNGEE. This chain's CDR3 is CASSVYPRVGYNSPLHF. CDR3 DNA: TGTGCCAGCAGCGTATACCCGCGGGTCGGCTATAATTCACCCCTCCACTTT.

A word on this clone: The junction departs from the called germline gene at one end, perhaps through a read error. The V gene is TRBV27, the J gene TRBJ2-7, with TRBD1 matching over 8 bases. The germline V gene encodes CDR1 MNHEY and CDR2 SMNVEV (reference sequence). This CDR3 comprises 14 residues. The CDR3 DNA sequence: TGTGCCAGCGGTTTCCAGGGGGCGAGCTACGAGCAGTACTTC. It specifies CASGFQGASYEQYF.

The chain uses TRBV2 and TRBJ2-1; 9 nucleotides match TRBD1. The CDR3 is 18 amino acids. Germline lookup yields CDR1 SNHLY and CDR2 FYNNEI. Losses at the gene ends were 3 bases for V and 5 bases for J; bases not matched to a gene: 14. The CDR3 DNA follows: TGTGCCAGCAGTGAGTACGTCGGCGGGACAGGGAGCCACAATGAGCAGTTCTTC. This translates into CASSEYVGGTGSHNEQFF.

Here the CDR3 reads CSVDRDVGETQYF. The CDR3 DNA sequence: TGCAGCGTGGACAGGGATGTAGGGGAGACCCAGTACTTC. The chain is built from TRBV29-1 and TRBJ2-5; the match to TRBD1 covers 8 bases. This CDR3 comprises 13 residues. With V trimmed by 6 bases and J by 5 bases, 8 bases remained unmatched. Looked up from germline, CDR1 is SQVTM and CDR2 is ANQGSEA.

Turning to this clone: Other nucleotide sequences in the sample specify the same CDR3. This chain joins TRBV2 and TRBJ2-7, with TRBD1 as a possible D gene (7 bases). Trimming removed 2 bases at V and 6 bases at J, with 8 bases between. Germline V gene data show CDR1 as SNHLY and CDR2 as FYNNEI. The CDR3 spans 12 residues. The CDR3 nucleotides read TGTGCCAGCAGTGAACAGGGGGGCGAGCAGTACTTC. This codes for CASSEQGGEQYF.

The chain recombines TRBV6-1 with TRBJ2-7, with 7 bases identical to TRBD1. The CDR3 contains 13 residues. Germline V CDR1 and CDR2: MNHNS, SASEGT. Trimming at V came to 5 bases and at J to 3 bases, leaving 4 bases not matched to a gene. CDR3 region: CASSRDSFYEQYF. Here the CDR3 DNA reads TGTGCCAGCAGTAGGGACAGCTTCTACGAGCAGTACTTC.

The chain recombines TRBV5-6 with TRBJ1-3, with D tentatively TRBD1 (5 bases). The CDR3 loop spans 14 amino acids. The V gene's germline CDR1 is SGHDT and CDR2 YYEEEE. Trimming pared 4 bases from V and 2 bases from J, leaving 10 bases between. The CDR3, as DNA: TGTGCCAGCAGCCTGGGGCTTGCTGGAAACACCATATATTTT. Amino acid sequence: CASSLGLAGNTIYF.

The rearrangement links TRBV5-4 to TRBJ2-7; 12 nucleotides align to TRBD1. Per germline, CDR1 SGHNT and CDR2 YYREEE (reference sequence). V was pared by 0 bases and J by 5 bases, with 6 bases of the junction left unmatched. This CDR3 has 16 amino acids. The CDR3 spells CASSLERGQGAHEQYF. In nucleotides, the CDR3 is TGTGCCAGCAGCTTGGAACGGGGACAGGGGGCCCACGAGCAGTACTTC.

This chain uses TRBV27 with TRBJ1-6, with D perhaps TRBD1 (5 bases). The length of the CDR3 is 17 residues. The ends were cut back, 1 base at V and 6 bases at J, with 16 bases in the middle. The germline gives CDR1 MNHEY, CDR2 SMNVEV (reference sequence). The CDR3 DNA follows: TGTGCCAGCAGTTTATTCGCTGGGGCTGGGGCTAATTCACCCCTCCACTTT. Amino acid sequence: CASSLFAGAGANSPLHF.

The chain uses TRBV5-1 and TRBJ2-1, with 12 bases that match TRBD2. Trimming at V came to 0 bases and at J to 0 bases, leaving 1 base not matched to a gene. From germline, CDR1 is SGHRS and CDR2 YFSETQ. This CDR3 comprises 17 residues. The CDR3 spells CASSLGTSGISYNEQFF. The CDR3 DNA sequence: TGCGCCAGCAGCTTGGGGACTAGCGGGATCTCCTACAATGAGCAGTTCTTC. Using reference TRBV5-1 and TRBJ2-1 for the parts outside the CDR3, the full variable domain is KAGVTQTPRYLIKTRGQQVTLSCSPISGHRSVSWYQQTPGQGLQFLFEYFSETQRNKGNFPGRFSGRQFSNSRSEMNVSTLELGDSALYLCASSLGTSGISYNEQFFGPGTRLTVL.

In its sample, this clone was seen a few times. The chain links TRBV6-5 to TRBJ2-3, with 9 positions matching TRBD1. Germline V CDR1 and CDR2: MNHEY, SVGAGI. The CDR3 consists of 14 residues. Trimming removed 6 bases from V and 4 bases from J; junction bases left unmatched: 5. CDR3: CASSQRQGADTQYF. The CDR3 DNA is TGTGCCAGCAGCCAACGACAGGGGGCAGATACGCAGTATTTT.

The chain carries TRBV9 and TRBJ1-4; the match to TRBD1 covers 8 bases. The CDR3 is 15 residues long. V shed 4 bases and J 8 bases; nucleotides not matched to a gene: 10. The germline CDR1 and CDR2 sequences are SGDLS and YYNGEE. CDR3 coding DNA: TGTGCCAGCAGCTCATCCGACAGGGGTGGAGAAAAACTGTTTTTT. Amino acid sequence: CASSSSDRGGEKLFF.

The genes are TRBV9 and TRBJ2-7; TRBD2 aligns across 7 bases. V shed 3 bases and J 2 bases; nucleotides not matched to a gene: 8. The germline CDR1 and CDR2 sequences are SGDLS and YYNGEE. The CDR3 spans 15 residues. The CDR3 region is CASSGGLGVAYEQYF. CDR3 nucleotides: TGTGCCAGCAGCGGCGGACTAGGTGTTGCCTACGAGCAGTACTTC.

In this sample, this clone turned up once. The chain carries TRBV5-1 and TRBJ2-3, with D possibly matching TRBD2 (6 bases). The germline V gene encodes CDR1 SGHRS and CDR2 YFSETQ. The CDR3 covers 15 residues. Trimming shortened V by 0 bases and J by 5 bases, and 13 bases separated the two germline ends. The CDR3 sequence: CASSLVGGEEDTQYF. For the CDR3, the DNA is TGCGCCAGCAGCTTGGTTGGAGGGGAGGAAGATACGCAGTATTTT.

This CDR3 reads CASSFSGQTISEQYF. The CDR3 bases are TGTGCCAGCAGTTTCAGTGGACAAACTATTTCCGAGCAGTACTTC. The V gene is TRBV27, the J gene TRBJ2-7, with D maybe TRBD1 (5 bases). The V end lost 3 bases, the J end lost 6 bases, and 18 bases lay between the germline ends. CDR1 is MNHEY, CDR2 SMNVEV, per germline (reference sequence). The CDR3 sequence is 15 residues long.

In regard to this clone: This CDR3 is also generated by other DNA sequences in the sample. The V and J genes are TRBV7-7 and TRBJ2-5; possible D gene TRBD1, 6 bases. The CDR3 runs 13 residues. The ends were cut back, 5 bases at V and 2 bases at J, with 9 bases in the middle. Per the germline V gene, CDR1 is SSHAT and CDR2 is FNYEAQ (reference sequence). The CDR3 DNA is TGTGCCAGCAGCCCGGACAGACAAGAGACCCAGTACTTC. This encodes CASSPDRQETQYF.

The chain couples TRBV2 to TRBJ1-4, with 10 bases fitting TRBD1. The ends lost 4 bases at V and 7 bases at J; junction bases unmatched: 3. Germline-derived CDR1 and CDR2 are SNHLY and FYNNEI. The CDR3 runs 14 residues. The CDR3: CASSGDRGSEKLFF. CDR3 bases: TGTGCCAGCAGTGGGGACAGGGGTAGTGAAAAACTGTTTTTT.